This T cell receptor (beta chain) was captured in a study of CD8+ T cells in alopecia areata. Study-wide points: Sequencing of scalp samples also captures resident alphabeta T cells of normal skin. Higher clonality was seen in lesional scalp than in normal scalp, especially in alopecia totalis/universalis.

V was pared by 7 bases and J by 5 bases, with 10 bases between. This CDR3 has 11 amino acids. CDR1 and CDR2 (germline): SQVTM, ANQGSEA. cDNA prepared by RNA extraction and subsequent reverse transcription served as the template for sequencing. Profiling relied on immunoSEQ multiplex PCR, and the TCRdb table lists in-frame clones only, not all of them. The sample has 150,000 to 200,000 clones; roughly 50% are singletons. As regards this clone: Antigen specificity is unknown.

The chain combines TRBV29-1 with TRBJ2-3; unclear D gene. The sample comprised CD4+ T cells sorted from blood. The TCR comes from a human donor in good health. The CDR3 DNA is TGCAGCGCTTCGAGGATAGATACGCAGTATTTT. Its translation is CSASRIDTQYF.